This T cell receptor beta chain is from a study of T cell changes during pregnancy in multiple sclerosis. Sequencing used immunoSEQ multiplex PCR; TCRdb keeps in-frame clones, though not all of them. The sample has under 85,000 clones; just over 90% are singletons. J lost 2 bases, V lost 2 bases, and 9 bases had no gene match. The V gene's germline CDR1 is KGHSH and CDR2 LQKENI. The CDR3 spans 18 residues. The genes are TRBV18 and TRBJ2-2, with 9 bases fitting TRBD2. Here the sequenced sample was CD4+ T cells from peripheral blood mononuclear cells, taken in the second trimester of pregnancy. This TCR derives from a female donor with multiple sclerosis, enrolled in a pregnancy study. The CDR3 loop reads CASSPTVSGGINTGELFF. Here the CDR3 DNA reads TGTGCCAGCTCACCAACGGTCAGCGGGGGGATCAACACCGGGGAGCTGTTTTTT. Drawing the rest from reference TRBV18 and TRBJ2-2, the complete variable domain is NAGVMQNPRHLVRRRGQEARLRCSPMKGHSHVYWYRQLPEEGLKFMVYLQKENIIDESGMPKERFSAEFPKEGPSILRIQQVVRGDSAAYFCASSPTVSGGINTGELFFGEGSRLTVL.